This T cell receptor beta chain originates from a study of cytomegalovirus exposure and HLA in healthy donors. Whole-study context: Both the 120 validation repertoires and the approximately 700 first-cohort repertoires used the same platform, as reported by a later analysis.

The assay was immunoSEQ multiplex PCR, and TCRdb's table has in-frame clones only and misses some. The top ten hold around 0.8% of the sample, which has some 330,000 clones, more than 80% seen once. Separate from the roughly 670-subject first cohort, the approximately 120-subject validation cohort was the one that the donors belonged to. As concerns this clone: Its matching antigen is unknown.

General study findings and limits: Among TCR beta chains, those listed as cytomegalovirus-associated numbered roughly 150. As was reported, the classifier diagnosed cytomegalovirus status with high specificity and sensitivity.

The V gene's germline CDR1 is MNHNS and CDR2 SASEGT. The CDR3 runs 14 residues. Deletions cut 7 bases from V and 5 bases from J, with 17 bases between. The sequence was obtained from a woman younger than 35 in good health and CMV-seronegative. This chain links TRBV6-1 with TRBJ2-5; no reliable D call. The specimen was PBMCs. CDR3 loop: CASKGSWVEETQYF. DNA for the CDR3: TGTGCCAGCAAAGGATCATGGGTGGAGGAGACCCAGTACTTC.